This T cell receptor (beta chain) was profiled in a study of T cells in Graves' hyperthyroidism and ophthalmopathy. Orbital computed tomography and thyroid ultrasound, together with serum TRAb and thyroxine and clinical symptoms, were used for diagnoses. This clonotype was observed many times. Its antigen remains unidentified. Researchers amplified the TCR beta CDR3 regions from RNA transcripts. The TCR CDR3 was amplified in a first-round RT-PCR using the HTBI primer set. From the multiplex PCR reads, TCRdb called clonotypes with MiXCR, one entry per CDR3 protein. The table lists 350,000 to 400,000 distinct CDR3 sequences, about 15% of them singletons. The V end lost 5 bases, the J end lost 4 bases, and 17 bases lay between the germline ends. CDR1 is KGHSH and CDR2 is LQKENI in the germline V gene. CDR3 length: 15 amino acids. Study findings and constraints: Most clonotypes that expanded in the thyroid above 0.001 also showed up in blood. Onset of ophthalmopathy came a median approximately 6.5 months after the model predicted it.

Sequences were obtained from blood. This chain uses TRBV18 with TRBJ2-5, with a possible D match to TRBD1 (5 bases). The receptor comes from an older woman with Graves' hyperthyroidism. CDR3 bases: TGTGCCAGCTCAGGCCGGACAAAGCTCGCAGAGACCCAGTACTTC. This codes for CASSGRTKLAETQYF. The full variable domain, in which reference TRBV18 and TRBJ2-5 provide the parts outside the CDR3, is NAGVMQNPRHLVRRRGQEARLRCSPMKGHSHVYWYRQLPEEGLKFMVYLQKENIIDESGMPKERFSAEFPKEGPSILRIQQVVRGDSAAYFCASSGRTKLAETQYFGPGTRLLVL.